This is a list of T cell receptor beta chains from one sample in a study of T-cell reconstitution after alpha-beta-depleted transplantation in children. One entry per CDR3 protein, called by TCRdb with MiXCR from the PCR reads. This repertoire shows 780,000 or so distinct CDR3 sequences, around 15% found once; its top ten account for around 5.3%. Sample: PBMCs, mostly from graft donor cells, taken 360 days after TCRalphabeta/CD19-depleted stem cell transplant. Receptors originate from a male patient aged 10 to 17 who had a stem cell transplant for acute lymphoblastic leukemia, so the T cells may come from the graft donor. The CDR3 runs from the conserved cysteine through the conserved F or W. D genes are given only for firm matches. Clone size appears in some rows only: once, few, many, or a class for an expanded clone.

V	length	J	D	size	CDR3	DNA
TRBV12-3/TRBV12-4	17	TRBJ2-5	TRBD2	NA	CASSSRDSGSFTETQYF	TGTGCCAGCAGTTCGAGGGATAGCGGGAGTTTTACCGAGACCCAGTACTTC
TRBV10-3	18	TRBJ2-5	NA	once	CAISESGTQGAFSETQYF	TGTGCCATCAGTGAGTCGGGGACACAGGGAGCCTTTTCGGAGACCCAGTACTTC
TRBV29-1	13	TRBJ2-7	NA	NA	CSVNGQNSYEQYF	TGCAGCGTCAACGGACAGAACTCCTACGAGCAGTACTTC
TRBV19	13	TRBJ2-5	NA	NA	CASSMTGEETQYF	TGTGCCAGTAGTATGACGGGTGAAGAGACCCAGTACTTC
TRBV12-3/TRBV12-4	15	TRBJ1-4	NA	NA	CASSLATGPGEKLFF	TGTGCCAGCAGTTTAGCCACAGGGCCAGGGGAAAAACTGTTTTTT
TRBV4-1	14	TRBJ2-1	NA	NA	CASSQEGDHNEQFF	TGCGCCAGCAGCCAAGAGGGGGACCACAATGAGCAGTTCTTC
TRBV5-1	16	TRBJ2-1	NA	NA	CASSLGPGLSYNEQFF	TGCGCCAGCAGCTTGGGGCCCGGATTATCCTACAATGAGCAGTTCTTC
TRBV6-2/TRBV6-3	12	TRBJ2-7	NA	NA	CASSDRDHEQYF	TGTGCCAGCAGTGACCGGGACCACGAGCAGTACTTC
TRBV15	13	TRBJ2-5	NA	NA	CATSRERQETQYF	TGTGCCACCAGCAGAGAAAGGCAAGAGACCCAGTACTTC
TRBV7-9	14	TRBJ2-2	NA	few	CASQDKANTGELFF	TGTGCCAGCCAGGACAAGGCGAACACCGGGGAGCTGTTTTTT
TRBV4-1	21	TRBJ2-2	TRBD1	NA	CASSQDSLPRDRGLNTGELFF	TGCGCCAGCAGCCAAGATTCGCTCCCCCGGGACAGGGGCCTGAACACCGGGGAGCTGTTTTTT
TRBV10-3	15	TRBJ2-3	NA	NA	CAISESGGYTDTQYF	TGTGCCATCAGTGAGTCGGGGGGATACACAGATACGCAGTATTTT
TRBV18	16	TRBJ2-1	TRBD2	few	CASSPLGTSGKQEQFF	TGTGCCAGCTCACCATTAGGGACTAGCGGGAAACAGGAGCAGTTCTTC
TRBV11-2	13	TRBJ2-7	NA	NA	CASKTSRTYEQYF	TGTGCCAGCAAAACGTCGAGAACCTACGAGCAGTACTTC
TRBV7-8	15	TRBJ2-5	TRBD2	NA	CASALTSGREETQYF	TGTGCCAGCGCCCTTACTAGCGGGAGGGAAGAGACCCAGTACTTC
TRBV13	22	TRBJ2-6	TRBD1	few	CASSLEIVRGGRGPAGANVLTF	TGTGCCAGCAGCTTAGAGATAGTGCGGGGCGGCAGGGGGCCCGCTGGGGCCAACGTCCTGACTTTC
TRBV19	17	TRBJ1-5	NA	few	CASSIDPRGKGNQPQHF	TGTGCCAGTAGTATAGATCCGAGAGGGAAGGGCAATCAGCCCCAGCATTTT
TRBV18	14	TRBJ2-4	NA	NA	CASSPFLAKNIQYF	TGTGCCAGCTCACCGTTTTTAGCCAAAAACATTCAGTACTTC
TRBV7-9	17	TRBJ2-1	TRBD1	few	CASSLGGVGTGYNEQFF	TGTGCCAGCAGCTTAGGGGGTGTGGGGACAGGCTACAATGAGCAGTTCTTC
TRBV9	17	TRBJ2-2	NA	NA	CASSLPRHIANTGELFF	TGTGCCAGCAGCCTCCCCCGGCATATCGCGAACACCGGGGAGCTGTTTTTT
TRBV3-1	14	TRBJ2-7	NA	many	CASSSIGIAYEQYF	TGTGCCAGCAGCTCCATCGGGATAGCCTACGAGCAGTACTTC
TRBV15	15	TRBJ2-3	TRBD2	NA	CATSPTGGVTDTQYF	TGTGCCACCTCTCCAACGGGAGGGGTGACAGATACGCAGTATTTT
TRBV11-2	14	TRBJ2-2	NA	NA	CASSLWGVTGELFF	TGTGCCAGCAGCTTATGGGGAGTCACCGGGGAGCTGTTTTTT
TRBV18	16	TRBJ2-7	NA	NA	CASSQDLLTSSYEQYF	TGTGCCAGCTCCCAGGACCTTCTAACTAGCTCCTACGAGCAGTACTTC
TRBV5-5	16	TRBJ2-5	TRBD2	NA	CASGPGLGGIQETQYF	TGTGCCAGCGGCCCTGGACTAGGCGGGATCCAAGAGACCCAGTACTTC
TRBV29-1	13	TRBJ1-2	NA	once	CSVDAGAIDGYTF	TGCAGCGTTGATGCAGGGGCCATTGATGGCTACACCTTC
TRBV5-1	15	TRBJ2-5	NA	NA	CASSSFSGVRETQYF	TGCGCCAGCAGCTCATTCTCGGGGGTACGGGAGACCCAGTACTTC
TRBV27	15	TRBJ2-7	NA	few	CASSLLFGSSYEQYF	TGTGCCAGCAGTCTCCTATTTGGGAGCTCCTACGAGCAGTACTTC
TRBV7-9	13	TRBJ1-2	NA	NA	CASSLGGHNGYTF	TGTGCCAGCAGCTTGGGGGGGCACAATGGCTACACCTTC
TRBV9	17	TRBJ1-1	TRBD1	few	CASSVPGQGLSSGEAFF	TGTGCCAGCAGCGTCCCGGGACAGGGGTTGAGCTCTGGAGAAGCTTTCTTT
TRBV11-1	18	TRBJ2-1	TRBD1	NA	CASSPAVLGQGILDEQFF	TGTGCCAGCAGCCCCGCGGTGTTGGGACAGGGAATACTAGATGAGCAGTTCTTC
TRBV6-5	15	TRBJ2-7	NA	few	CASSYGKAWSSEQYF	TGTGCCAGCAGTTACGGAAAGGCGTGGTCCAGCGAGCAGTACTTC